Listed below are T cell receptor beta chains from one sample, sequenced in a study of regulatory T cells in long-lasting Graves disease. One entry per CDR3 protein, called by TCRdb with MiXCR from the multiplex PCR reads. The table shows about 470,000 distinct CDR3 sequences, with 20% occurring only once. The source was peripheral blood mononuclear cells (PBMCs), collected when the disease was refractory, from a patient treated with antithyroid drugs. The source of these receptors is a female donor with Graves disease. Both conserved end residues are part of each CDR3. The order of the fields is J gene, V gene, D gene, clone size, CDR3 length, CDR3 DNA, CDR3 protein. D genes are given only for firm matches. Clone sizes are given selectively: once, few, many, or a class where the clone is expanded.

J: TRBJ1-1
V: TRBV19
D: TRBD1
size: .
length: 14
DNA: TGTGCCAGTAGTTCACCGTCAGGGGGGACTGAAGCTTTCTTT
CDR3: CASSSPSGGTEAFF

J: TRBJ2-7
V: TRBV9
D: TRBD2
size: many
length: 15
DNA: TGTGCCAGCAGCGTAGGGACTAGCGGGCTCTACGAGCAGTACTTC
CDR3: CASSVGTSGLYEQYF

J: TRBJ2-7
V: TRBV4-3
D: .
size: few
length: 16
DNA: TGCGCCAGCAGCCAAGATTGGGATTCGGGAGTCTACGAGCAGTACTTC
CDR3: CASSQDWDSGVYEQYF

J: TRBJ2-2
V: TRBV28
D: .
size: many
length: 14
DNA: TGTGCCAGCAGTATAGGCTCGAACACCGGGGAGCTGTTTTTT
CDR3: CASSIGSNTGELFF

J: TRBJ2-7
V: TRBV10-1
D: .
size: .
length: 15
DNA: TGCGCCAGCAGTGAGTCGACAGGAGCCCCCTACGAGCAGTACTTC
CDR3: CASSESTGAPYEQYF

J: TRBJ2-2
V: TRBV7-8
D: TRBD2
size: .
length: 17
DNA: TGTGCCAGCAGCTTAACTCCCGGACTAGCGGGAGTCGGGGAGCTGTTTTTT
CDR3: CASSLTPGLAGVGELFF

J: TRBJ2-7
V: TRBV5-1
D: .
size: few
length: 17
DNA: TGCGCCAGCGCTCAGGTCCTTAGGGAACGGGAAACCTACGAGCAGTACTTC
CDR3: CASAQVLRERETYEQYF

J: TRBJ2-7
V: TRBV3-1
D: TRBD1
size: once
length: 14
DNA: TGTGCCAGCAGCCTGACGACAGGGTTCTACGTGCAGTACTTC
CDR3: CASSLTTGFYVQYF

J: TRBJ1-3
V: TRBV6-1
D: .
size: .
length: 14
DNA: TGTGCCAGCAGTGATGGGGCTTACGGAAACACCATATATTTT
CDR3: CASSDGAYGNTIYF

J: TRBJ1-5
V: TRBV15
D: .
size: .
length: 13
DNA: TGTGCCACTAAAACAGGGTTAGGGCAGCCCCAGCATTTT
CDR3: CATKTGLGQPQHF

J: TRBJ1-1
V: TRBV27
D: .
size: many
length: 16
DNA: TGTGCCAGCAGTTCGAGACAACTTCAACAAAACACTGAAGCTTTCTTT
CDR3: CASSSRQLQQNTEAFF

J: TRBJ2-1
V: TRBV28
D: .
size: few
length: 15
DNA: TGTGCCAGCGCCTCGGTTCAGGGTTTATTCCATGAGCAGTTCTTC
CDR3: CASASVQGLFHEQFF

J: TRBJ2-7
V: TRBV19
D: TRBD2
size: .
length: 13
DNA: TGTGCCAGTAGTACGGGAGGGCCATACGAGCAGTACTTC
CDR3: CASSTGGPYEQYF

J: TRBJ2-5
V: TRBV4-3
D: .
size: .
length: 15
DNA: TGCGCCAGCAGCCAGTCGACTGGGAAGGGAGAGACCCAGTACTTC
CDR3: CASSQSTGKGETQYF

J: TRBJ1-2
V: TRBV6-1
D: .
size: many
length: 14
DNA: TGTGCCAGCAGTCCGAGACACTGGGAATATGGCTACACCTTC
CDR3: CASSPRHWEYGYTF

J: TRBJ1-4
V: TRBV28
D: .
size: many
length: 13
DNA: TGTGCCAGCGGTTCCATGGGGAATGAAAAACTGTTTTTT
CDR3: CASGSMGNEKLFF

J: TRBJ2-7
V: TRBV11-2
D: TRBD1
size: many
length: 14
DNA: TGTGCCAGCAGCATTACAGGGGCGCATTACGAGCAGTACTTC
CDR3: CASSITGAHYEQYF

J: TRBJ2-1
V: TRBV7-9
D: .
size: .
length: 14
DNA: TGTGCCAGCAGCCCCCTGGAAAGCGTGAATGAGCAGTTCTTC
CDR3: CASSPLESVNEQFF

J: TRBJ1-2
V: TRBV19
D: .
size: few
length: 9
DNA: TGTGCCAGAAGAGGGGACGGGTGCTTC
CDR3: CARRGDGCF

J: TRBJ2-5
V: TRBV6-2/TRBV6-3
D: .
size: many
length: 12
DNA: TGTGCCAGCAGTATCGAGTCTGAGACCCAGTACTTC
CDR3: CASSIESETQYF

J: TRBJ1-3
V: TRBV10-3
D: TRBD1
size: .
length: 14
DNA: TGTGCCACCCGACAGGGGAGCTCTGGAAACACCATATATTTT
CDR3: CATRQGSSGNTIYF

J: TRBJ2-5
V: TRBV27
D: TRBD2
size: many
length: 15
DNA: TGTGCCACCAAGACTAGCGGGGGACCCCAAGAGACCCAGTACTTC
CDR3: CATKTSGGPQETQYF

J: TRBJ2-2
V: TRBV19
D: .
size: .
length: 12
DNA: TGTGGCGCCAAGGGGGTAGCCGGGGAGCTGTTTTTT
CDR3: CGAKGVAGELFF

J: TRBJ1-2
V: TRBV28
D: .
size: many
length: 18
DNA: TGTGCCAGCAGCCCGCGACTACCCCGGGACCCGAGGGGCTATGGCTACACCTTC
CDR3: CASSPRLPRDPRGYGYTF

J: TRBJ2-7
V: TRBV6-1
D: .
size: .
length: 13
DNA: TGTGCCAGCAAGAACTTGGGACCCTACGAGCAGTACTTC
CDR3: CASKNLGPYEQYF

J: TRBJ1-5
V: TRBV27
D: .
size: few
length: 17
DNA: TGTGCCAGCAGTTCTACCGGGGCCTCCTATAGCAATCAGCCCCAGCATTTT
CDR3: CASSSTGASYSNQPQHF

J: TRBJ1-1
V: TRBV18
D: TRBD1
size: many
length: 15
DNA: TGTGCCAGCTCACGACAGGGTCCCGCCAGCACTGAAGCTTTCTTT
CDR3: CASSRQGPASTEAFF

J: TRBJ2-7
V: TRBV27
D: .
size: many
length: 14
DNA: TGTGCCAGCAGTTTCCTATCATCCCGCTACGAGCAGTACTTC
CDR3: CASSFLSSRYEQYF

J: TRBJ1-2
V: TRBV18
D: .
size: .
length: 14
DNA: TGTGCCAGCTCACCACTTGGACCCCTGAATGGCTACACCTTC
CDR3: CASSPLGPLNGYTF

J: TRBJ1-5
V: TRBV15
D: .
size: .
length: 18
DNA: TGTGCCACCAGCAGAGTCCCCTCCGGGGACACCCGAGATCAGCCCCAGCATTTT
CDR3: CATSRVPSGDTRDQPQHF

J: TRBJ2-4
V: TRBV28
D: .
size: many
length: 15
DNA: TGTGCCAGCAGTTTGGCAACTGTAGCCAAAAACATTCAGTACTTC
CDR3: CASSLATVAKNIQYF

J: TRBJ2-1
V: TRBV6-2/TRBV6-3
D: TRBD2
size: .
length: 17
DNA: TGTGCCAGCAGTTACTCCCATCGACAAGCGGGAGGGAGAGAGCAGTTCTTC
CDR3: CASSYSHRQAGGREQFF

J: TRBJ2-7
V: TRBV4-3
D: TRBD2
size: few
length: 15
DNA: TGCGCCAGCAGCCAAGACTGGGGGGGACCCTACGAGCAGTACTTC
CDR3: CASSQDWGGPYEQYF

J: TRBJ2-7
V: TRBV7-9
D: .
size: .
length: 15
DNA: TGTGCCAGCAGCTCTGAGCAGCGTACTGGGTACGAGCAGTACTTC
CDR3: CASSSEQRTGYEQYF

J: TRBJ1-1
V: TRBV5-1
D: .
size: few
length: 12
DNA: TGCGCCAGTCGGGACGCGAACACTGAAGCTTTCTTT
CDR3: CASRDANTEAFF

J: TRBJ1-5
V: TRBV27
D: .
size: .
length: 14
DNA: TGTGCCAGCAGTCCCCACCACAGGGATCAGCCCCAGCATTTT
CDR3: CASSPHHRDQPQHF

J: TRBJ2-7
V: TRBV11-2
D: TRBD1
size: many
length: 17
DNA: TGTGCCAGCAGCTTAGCCCTTCCGGGACAGGGGGTTTACGAGCAGTACTTC
CDR3: CASSLALPGQGVYEQYF